This is a list of T cell receptor beta chains from one sample in a study of vaccination and CD4 T cells after COVID-19. Using its own MiXCR run on the PCR reads, TCRdb lists one record per CDR3 protein. Among about 21,000 distinct CDR3 sequences listed, under 60% were seen once. The source was CD4+ T cells from blood, collected before SARS-CoV-2 vaccination. The source of these receptors is a human donor who had recovered from COVID-19. Both conserved end residues are part of each CDR3. The order of the fields is J gene, V gene, D gene, clone size, CDR3 DNA, CDR3 protein. The D gene is left open where the match is weak. Only part of the rows carry a size: once, few, many, or a class if the clone is expanded.

j_call: TRBJ1-5
v_call: TRBV29-1
d_call: -
clone_size: -
cdr3_nt: TGCAGCGTTCCTGACAGGCCCCTTGACCCCCAGCATTTT
cdr3_aa: CSVPDRPLDPQHF

j_call: TRBJ2-7
v_call: TRBV11-2
d_call: TRBD2
clone_size: -
cdr3_nt: TGTGCCAGCAGTCCCATTGGGACTAGCGACCCTTTTTACTACGAGCAGTACTTC
cdr3_aa: CASSPIGTSDPFYYEQYF

j_call: TRBJ1-2
v_call: TRBV28
d_call: -
clone_size: -
cdr3_nt: TGTGCCAGCGGGATCCGGGACACCGGCCTCTATGGCTACACCTTC
cdr3_aa: CASGIRDTGLYGYTF

j_call: TRBJ2-3
v_call: TRBV6-1
d_call: -
clone_size: -
cdr3_nt: TGTGCCAGCAGCGAGGGACGTACTGCAGTGCCTAGCACAGATACGCAGTATTTT
cdr3_aa: CASSEGRTAVPSTDTQYF

j_call: TRBJ2-5
v_call: TRBV25-1
d_call: TRBD2
clone_size: -
cdr3_nt: TGTGCCAGCAGAGGGACTAGCGGGAGAGAGACCCAGTACTTC
cdr3_aa: CASRGTSGRETQYF

j_call: TRBJ2-1
v_call: TRBV20-1
d_call: -
clone_size: -
cdr3_nt: TGCAGTGCTAATCGTCAGGTACAATTCAATGAGCAGTTCTTC
cdr3_aa: CSANRQVQFNEQFF

j_call: TRBJ2-2
v_call: TRBV20-1
d_call: TRBD2
clone_size: -
cdr3_nt: TGCAGTGCTAGAGAAAGCGGGAGAACCGGGGAGCTGTTTTTT
cdr3_aa: CSARESGRTGELFF

j_call: TRBJ2-7
v_call: TRBV27
d_call: -
clone_size: few
cdr3_nt: TGTGCCAGCAGTTTATCAGGGGGGAGTTACTACTACGAGCAGTACTTC
cdr3_aa: CASSLSGGSYYYEQYF

j_call: TRBJ2-5
v_call: TRBV5-1
d_call: -
clone_size: -
cdr3_nt: TGCGCCAGCAGCTTGGCGGGAGATACACCGACCCAGTACTTC
cdr3_aa: CASSLAGDTPTQYF

j_call: TRBJ2-1
v_call: TRBV20-1
d_call: TRBD2
clone_size: -
cdr3_nt: TGCAGTGAGTCTAGCGGCTACAATGAGCAGTTCTTC
cdr3_aa: CSESSGYNEQFF

j_call: TRBJ1-6
v_call: TRBV6-1
d_call: -
clone_size: -
cdr3_nt: TGTGCCAGCAGAGAGATGTCGGGGAGGTATAATTCACCCCTCCACTTT
cdr3_aa: CASREMSGRYNSPLHF

j_call: TRBJ1-2
v_call: TRBV19
d_call: -
clone_size: few
cdr3_nt: TGTGCCAGTAGTATCGGCGCCAGCGGGGGCTACACCTTC
cdr3_aa: CASSIGASGGYTF

j_call: TRBJ1-2
v_call: TRBV5-1
d_call: -
clone_size: -
cdr3_nt: TGCGCCAGCAGCCCCTCCGACACAGGGAACTATGGCTACACCTTC
cdr3_aa: CASSPSDTGNYGYTF

j_call: TRBJ2-1
v_call: TRBV20-1
d_call: TRBD2
clone_size: once
cdr3_nt: TGCAGTGCAGGGACTAGCGGGATAGGAGGCAATGAGCAGTTCTTC
cdr3_aa: CSAGTSGIGGNEQFF

j_call: TRBJ2-2
v_call: TRBV7-9
d_call: TRBD2
clone_size: -
cdr3_nt: TGTGCCAGCACCCTAAATAGCGGGACGAACACCGGGGAGCTGTTTTTT
cdr3_aa: CASTLNSGTNTGELFF

j_call: TRBJ1-2
v_call: TRBV6-1
d_call: -
clone_size: few
cdr3_nt: TGTGCCAGCAGTACTACAGGGTTAGGGGGCTACACCTTC
cdr3_aa: CASSTTGLGGYTF

j_call: TRBJ1-6
v_call: TRBV21-1
d_call: -
clone_size: few
cdr3_nt: TGTGCCAGCAGCAAAGCGGGCAGGGGTGGTTCACCCCTCCACTTT
cdr3_aa: CASSKAGRGGSPLHF

j_call: TRBJ1-5
v_call: TRBV7-2
d_call: TRBD1
clone_size: few
cdr3_nt: TGTGCCAGCAGCCTTCGGACAGGTTCAGGTCAGCCCCAGCATTTT
cdr3_aa: CASSLRTGSGQPQHF

j_call: TRBJ2-1
v_call: TRBV24-1
d_call: -
clone_size: -
cdr3_nt: TGTGCCACCAGTGTTCAGTCCAGCTCCTACAATGAGCAGTTCTTC
cdr3_aa: CATSVQSSSYNEQFF

j_call: TRBJ2-5
v_call: TRBV20-1
d_call: -
clone_size: -
cdr3_nt: TGCAGTGCTAGATCTGGGAACGGGGGATACCAAGAGACCCAGTACTTC
cdr3_aa: CSARSGNGGYQETQYF

j_call: TRBJ2-7
v_call: TRBV20-1
d_call: TRBD1
clone_size: -
cdr3_nt: TGCAGTGCTACAAGGGGGCGGGAGCAGTACTTC
cdr3_aa: CSATRGREQYF

j_call: TRBJ2-3
v_call: TRBV6-1
d_call: TRBD1
clone_size: -
cdr3_nt: TGTGCCAGCAGCGGACAGGGAACAGATACGCAGTATTTT
cdr3_aa: CASSGQGTDTQYF

j_call: TRBJ2-3
v_call: TRBV20-1
d_call: TRBD2
clone_size: -
cdr3_nt: TGCAGTGCTAGAGGGACTAGCCATAGCACAGATACGCAGTATTTT
cdr3_aa: CSARGTSHSTDTQYF

j_call: TRBJ2-1
v_call: TRBV20-1
d_call: -
clone_size: -
cdr3_nt: TGCAGTGCTAGAGTCAGGGAGCCCCACAATGAGCAGTTCTTC
cdr3_aa: CSARVREPHNEQFF

j_call: TRBJ2-1
v_call: TRBV6-2/TRBV6-3
d_call: -
clone_size: -
cdr3_nt: TGTGCCAGCAGTTTCGTCAGACACAACGAGCAGTTCTTC
cdr3_aa: CASSFVRHNEQFF

j_call: TRBJ2-2
v_call: TRBV6-1
d_call: -
clone_size: few
cdr3_nt: TGTGCCAGCCGTGGGGACGGGGAGCTGTTTTTT
cdr3_aa: CASRGDGELFF

j_call: TRBJ2-5
v_call: TRBV11-3
d_call: TRBD2
clone_size: -
cdr3_nt: TGTGCCAGCAGCTTGGGCCGACTAGCGGGAAGGGAGACCCAGTACTTC
cdr3_aa: CASSLGRLAGRETQYF

j_call: TRBJ2-1
v_call: TRBV15
d_call: TRBD2
clone_size: -
cdr3_nt: TGTGCCACCAGCAGACCCGACGGGACTAGCGGGGACAATGAGCAGTTCTTC
cdr3_aa: CATSRPDGTSGDNEQFF